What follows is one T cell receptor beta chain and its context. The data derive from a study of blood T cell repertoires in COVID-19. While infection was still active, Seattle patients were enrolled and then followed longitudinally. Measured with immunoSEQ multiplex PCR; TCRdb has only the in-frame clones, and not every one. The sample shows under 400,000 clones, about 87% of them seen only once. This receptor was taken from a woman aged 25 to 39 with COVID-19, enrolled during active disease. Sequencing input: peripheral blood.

As DNA, the CDR3 is TGTGCCAGCAGTGGGTTCAGGGACGAGCAGTACTTC. Translating it yields CASSGFRDEQYF. The V gene is TRBV25-1, the J gene TRBJ2-7; the D gene is possibly TRBD1 (5 bases). The CDR3 has 12 amino acids. V dropped 4 bases and J dropped 5 bases, with 9 bases sitting between them. Germline V gives CDR1 MGHDK, CDR2 SYGVNS.